These T cell receptor beta chains were read from a single sample in a study of siplizumab effects on memory and regulatory T cells. These receptors are not linked to any known antigen. This table comes from immunoSEQ multiplex PCR, and its TCRdb copy is limited to in-frame clones, with some not included. This table holds several thousand clones, 35% to 40% found once. The specimen sequenced was CFSE-low (dividing) CD8+ T cells sorted from an allogeneic mixed lymphocyte reaction. The receptors come from a human donor in good health; the cells came from an allogeneic mixed lymphocyte reaction. Each CDR3 is given with its conserved first and last residue. Fields, in order: clone size, V gene, D gene, J gene, CDR3 DNA, CDR3 protein. D genes are given only for firm matches. Some rows mark clone size as missing; the rest say once, few, many or name a class of expanded clone.

abundance: NA
v_gene: TRBV28
d_gene: NA
j_gene: TRBJ2-3
CDR3nt: TGTGCCAGCAGTCGATTTGGAGGTACAGATACGCAGTATTTT
CDR3aa: CASSRFGGTDTQYF

abundance: NA
v_gene: TRBV15
d_gene: TRBD2
j_gene: TRBJ2-2
CDR3nt: TGTGCCACCAGCAGAGATCGTGCGGGAGGAGGCGGGGAGCTGTTTTTT
CDR3aa: CATSRDRAGGGGELFF

abundance: NA
v_gene: TRBV11-2
d_gene: NA
j_gene: TRBJ2-7
CDR3nt: TGTGCCAGCAGCTTACCAACAGACAGGATCTCCTACGAGCAGTACTTC
CDR3aa: CASSLPTDRISYEQYF

abundance: NA
v_gene: TRBV19
d_gene: NA
j_gene: TRBJ1-1
CDR3nt: TGTGCCAGTAGTCACGGACAGATGAACACTGAAGCTTTCTTT
CDR3aa: CASSHGQMNTEAFF

abundance: medium-sized
v_gene: TRBV27
d_gene: TRBD2
j_gene: TRBJ2-7
CDR3nt: TGTGCCAGCAGTCCCCAACTAGCGGGACTGAGTGAGCAGTACTTC
CDR3aa: CASSPQLAGLSEQYF

abundance: few
v_gene: TRBV5-6
d_gene: TRBD1
j_gene: TRBJ2-7
CDR3nt: TGTGCCAGCAGCTTCGGGACAGGGGACTACGAGCAGTACTTC
CDR3aa: CASSFGTGDYEQYF

abundance: once
v_gene: TRBV2
d_gene: NA
j_gene: TRBJ2-1
CDR3nt: TGTGCCAGCAGTGACGTAGAGAAAGAAGGGCCCAATGAGCAGTTCTTC
CDR3aa: CASSDVEKEGPNEQFF

abundance: NA
v_gene: TRBV28
d_gene: NA
j_gene: TRBJ1-1
CDR3nt: TGTGCCAGCAGTTTAACGGGACTCAGAAGGACTGAAGCTTTCTTT
CDR3aa: CASSLTGLRRTEAFF

abundance: NA
v_gene: TRBV30
d_gene: NA
j_gene: TRBJ1-5
CDR3nt: TGTGCCGGAAGCGCGAATAGCAATCAGCCCCAGCATTTT
CDR3aa: CAGSANSNQPQHF

abundance: medium-sized
v_gene: TRBV29-1
d_gene: NA
j_gene: TRBJ2-2
CDR3nt: TGCAGCGCCCCCGTGGCCGGGGAGCTGTTTTTT
CDR3aa: CSAPVAGELFF

abundance: few
v_gene: TRBV2
d_gene: NA
j_gene: TRBJ2-7
CDR3nt: TGTGCCAGCAGTGGATGGGCCAAAAGTTCCTACGAGCAGTACTTC
CDR3aa: CASSGWAKSSYEQYF

abundance: once
v_gene: TRBV28
d_gene: NA
j_gene: TRBJ2-1
CDR3nt: TGTGCCAGCGGATACAGGGATAATGAGCAGTTCTTC
CDR3aa: CASGYRDNEQFF

abundance: NA
v_gene: TRBV6-6
d_gene: NA
j_gene: TRBJ1-1
CDR3nt: TGTGCCAGCACACAGGAGAGGGGGAACACTGAAGCTTTCTTT
CDR3aa: CASTQERGNTEAFF

abundance: medium-sized
v_gene: TRBV5-6
d_gene: NA
j_gene: TRBJ1-1
CDR3nt: TGTGCCAGCAGCTTGGGTGGAGGGATGAACACTGAAGCTTTCTTT
CDR3aa: CASSLGGGMNTEAFF

abundance: NA
v_gene: TRBV7-9
d_gene: NA
j_gene: TRBJ2-1
CDR3nt: TGTGCCAGCAGCCCAATCTACATCGATGAGCAGTTCTTC
CDR3aa: CASSPIYIDEQFF

abundance: few
v_gene: TRBV4-2
d_gene: NA
j_gene: TRBJ2-1
CDR3nt: TGTGCCAGCAGCCGAACCGCCGGAGGGGAGCCCTACAATGAGCAGTTCTTC
CDR3aa: CASSRTAGGEPYNEQFF

abundance: few
v_gene: TRBV19
d_gene: NA
j_gene: TRBJ1-3
CDR3nt: TGTGCCAGTAGTATATGGGAGGGGAATGGAAACACCATATATTTT
CDR3aa: CASSIWEGNGNTIYF

abundance: few
v_gene: TRBV2
d_gene: NA
j_gene: TRBJ2-2
CDR3nt: TGTGCCAGCAGTGATCCCCGTTGGTTCGCGGGGTCGAACACCGGGGAGCTGTTTTTT
CDR3aa: CASSDPRWFAGSNTGELFF

abundance: NA
v_gene: TRBV7-9
d_gene: TRBD2
j_gene: TRBJ2-1
CDR3nt: TGTGCCAGCAGCTTAGCGGTGATAGCGGGACACCCCTACAATGAGCAGTTCTTC
CDR3aa: CASSLAVIAGHPYNEQFF

abundance: NA
v_gene: TRBV27
d_gene: TRBD2
j_gene: TRBJ2-5
CDR3nt: TGTGCCAGCAGTGAATCTAGCGGGAGGGCCCAGGGGACCCAGTACTTC
CDR3aa: CASSESSGRAQGTQYF

abundance: NA
v_gene: TRBV12-1
d_gene: NA
j_gene: TRBJ2-7
CDR3nt: TGTGCCAGGGAGCAGGGTGGCGGGCAGTACTTC
CDR3aa: CAREQGGGQYF

abundance: few
v_gene: TRBV7-2
d_gene: NA
j_gene: TRBJ1-1
CDR3nt: TGTGCCAGCAGCTTAGGAGGGGCTGAAGCTTTCTTT
CDR3aa: CASSLGGAEAFF

abundance: few
v_gene: TRBV4-3
d_gene: NA
j_gene: TRBJ2-7
CDR3nt: TGCGCCAGCAGCCAAGAAAGGGGGGCCTCCTACGAGCAGTACTTC
CDR3aa: CASSQERGASYEQYF

abundance: medium-sized
v_gene: TRBV4-1
d_gene: NA
j_gene: TRBJ1-3
CDR3nt: TGCGCCAGCAGCCAAGGAGGGGGGTCTGGAAACACCATATATTTT
CDR3aa: CASSQGGGSGNTIYF

abundance: NA
v_gene: TRBV2
d_gene: TRBD1
j_gene: TRBJ1-2
CDR3nt: TGTGCCAGCAGAGCCCCCGGGACAGGGGGGATCGACTATGGCTACACCTTC
CDR3aa: CASRAPGTGGIDYGYTF

abundance: NA
v_gene: TRBV27
d_gene: TRBD2
j_gene: TRBJ2-4
CDR3nt: TGTGCCACCCGGGGGGGATGGGACATTCAGTACTTC
CDR3aa: CATRGGWDIQYF

abundance: medium-sized
v_gene: TRBV6-6
d_gene: TRBD1
j_gene: TRBJ2-7
CDR3nt: TGTGCCAGCAGCCCGGACAGGGGGCTGAGCGAGCAGTACTTC
CDR3aa: CASSPDRGLSEQYF

abundance: few
v_gene: TRBV13
d_gene: TRBD2
j_gene: TRBJ2-7
CDR3nt: TGTGCCAGCAGCTTGGGGACTAGCGGTACGGGCGAGCAGTACTTC
CDR3aa: CASSLGTSGTGEQYF

abundance: NA
v_gene: TRBV7-9
d_gene: NA
j_gene: TRBJ2-3
CDR3nt: TGTGCCAGCAGCATTACTAGCCCGGATACGCAGTATTTT
CDR3aa: CASSITSPDTQYF

abundance: NA
v_gene: TRBV27
d_gene: NA
j_gene: TRBJ2-6
CDR3nt: TGTGCCAGCAGTTACGGCACTGGGGCCAACGTCCTGACTTTC
CDR3aa: CASSYGTGANVLTF

abundance: few
v_gene: TRBV19
d_gene: NA
j_gene: TRBJ1-1
CDR3nt: TGTGCCAGTAGAGCAGGGTTTAGGACTGAAGCTTTCTTT
CDR3aa: CASRAGFRTEAFF

abundance: NA
v_gene: TRBV9
d_gene: TRBD2
j_gene: TRBJ2-7
CDR3nt: TGTGCCAGCAGCGTAGATAGCGGGAGCCCCTACGAGCAGTACTTC
CDR3aa: CASSVDSGSPYEQYF

abundance: NA
v_gene: TRBV28
d_gene: NA
j_gene: TRBJ1-5
CDR3nt: TGTGCCAGCAACCTGGGGCTTAGCAATCAGCCCCAGCATTTT
CDR3aa: CASNLGLSNQPQHF

abundance: NA
v_gene: TRBV29-1
d_gene: NA
j_gene: TRBJ2-7
CDR3nt: TGCAGCGTTGGGGGGGGCAGGGGCTCCTACGAGCAGTACTTC
CDR3aa: CSVGGGRGSYEQYF

abundance: NA
v_gene: TRBV7-2
d_gene: TRBD2
j_gene: TRBJ2-7
CDR3nt: TGTGCCAGCAGCTTAGCGGTAGCGGGAAACTACGAGCAGTACTTC
CDR3aa: CASSLAVAGNYEQYF

abundance: few
v_gene: TRBV29-1
d_gene: NA
j_gene: TRBJ2-1
CDR3nt: TGCGCACACCCCCTCGGCAATGAGCAGTTCTTC
CDR3aa: CAHPLGNEQFF

abundance: few
v_gene: TRBV6-6
d_gene: NA
j_gene: TRBJ1-1
CDR3nt: TGTGCCAGCAGGAGTGGGGGCCCAAACACTGAAGCTTTCTTT
CDR3aa: CASRSGGPNTEAFF